The rows below give T cell receptor beta chains drawn from one sample of a study of blood T cell repertoires in COVID-19. The data were produced by immunoSEQ multiplex PCR, yet TCRdb's version contains in-frame clones alone and is incomplete. Among around 260,000 clones listed, around 86% were seen once. The sample was peripheral blood. These receptor sequences come from a woman aged 25 to 45 with active or convalescent COVID-19. Both conserved end residues are part of each CDR3. The D gene is left open where the match is weak. Clone size is stated in some rows and not others, as once, few, many or a class when expanded.

j_call clone_size d_call v_call cdr3_aa cdr3_nt
TRBJ2-1 . TRBD2 TRBV18 CASWKRGGGYNEQFF TGTGCCAGCTGGAAAAGGGGCGGGGGCTACAATGAGCAGTTCTTC
TRBJ1-2 once TRBD1 TRBV5-1 CASSPWSDRNGYGYTF TGCGCCAGCAGCCCTTGGTCGGACAGGAATGGGTATGGCTACACCTTC
TRBJ1-4 . . TRBV7-2 CASSPGKGGEKLFF TGTGCCAGCAGCCCTGGGAAGGGGGGGGAAAAACTGTTTTTT
TRBJ2-2 . TRBD2 TRBV5-1 CASGSGGAAGELFF TGCGCCAGCGGCAGCGGGGGGGCTGCCGGGGAGCTGTTTTTT
TRBJ2-1 . . TRBV27 CASSLETGNAEQFF TGTGCCAGCAGTTTAGAGACAGGCAACGCGGAGCAGTTCTTC
TRBJ2-1 many TRBD2 TRBV2 CASSASSGGAGEQFF TGTGCCAGCAGTGCGTCTAGCGGGGGGGCCGGTGAGCAGTTCTTC
TRBJ1-5 . . TRBV6-4 CASSPRTGDSNQPQHF TGTGCCAGCAGTCCGAGGACCGGGGATAGCAATCAGCCCCAGCATTTT
TRBJ2-5 . TRBD2 TRBV13 CASSVKGLAGGQETQYF TGTGCCAGCAGCGTAAAGGGACTAGCGGGGGGGCAAGAGACCCAGTACTTC
TRBJ2-3 . TRBD1 TRBV9 CASSVAWDRGSTDTQYF TGTGCCAGCAGCGTAGCTTGGGACAGGGGATCCACAGATACGCAGTATTTT
TRBJ2-7 . . TRBV2 CASLLGLSSYEQYF TGTGCCAGCCTGCTTGGTCTGAGCTCCTACGAGCAGTACTTC
TRBJ1-5 . TRBD1 TRBV19 CASSLQGALGQPQHF TGTGCCAGTAGCTTACAGGGGGCCCTGGGTCAGCCCCAGCATTTT
TRBJ1-1 few TRBD1 TRBV18 CASGGQANTEAFF TGTGCCAGCGGGGGACAGGCAAACACTGAAGCTTTCTTT
TRBJ1-1 once TRBD1 TRBV28 CASDYRGLRNTEAFF TGTGCCAGCGACTACAGGGGACTGAGGAACACTGAAGCTTTCTTT
TRBJ2-1 . TRBD1 TRBV2 CASSVLGTGPNEQFF TGTGCCAGCAGTGTGTTGGGGACAGGGCCTAATGAGCAGTTCTTC
TRBJ1-3 few . TRBV9 CASSVAAALGNTIYF TGTGCCAGCAGCGTAGCGGCCGCACTAGGAAACACCATATATTTT
TRBJ2-2 . TRBD1 TRBV5-5 CASSFTRDRGSQGELFF TGTGCCAGCAGCTTCACCCGGGACAGGGGGTCCCAGGGGGAGCTGTTTTTT
TRBJ2-7 . . TRBV15 CATSRDQGGWDEQYF TGTGCCACCAGCAGAGATCAGGGGGGTTGGGACGAGCAGTACTTC
TRBJ2-6 . TRBD1 TRBV24-1 CATSDQGAGANVLTF TGTGCCACCAGTGATCAGGGGGCTGGGGCCAACGTCCTGACTTTC
TRBJ2-7 . TRBD2 TRBV27 CASKAGATAYEQYF TGTGCCAGCAAAGCGGGGGCGACTGCCTACGAGCAGTACTTC
TRBJ2-7 . . TRBV5-1 CASSLGPSSYEQYF TGCGCCAGCAGCTTGGGTCCTAGCTCCTACGAGCAGTACTTC
TRBJ1-5 . TRBD1 TRBV19 CASSIDVGQAYQPQHF TGTGCCAGTAGTATTGACGTGGGACAGGCATATCAGCCCCAGCATTTT
TRBJ1-5 . . TRBV5-5 CASSSGSSNQPQHF TGTGCCAGCAGCTCGGGATCTAGCAATCAGCCCCAGCATTTT
TRBJ2-5 . . TRBV3-1/TRBV3-2 CASSQSVLDILRTQYF TGTGCCAGCAGCCAGAGTGTCCTAGATATCCTACGGACCCAGTACTTC
TRBJ2-7 . . TRBV19 CASSIGTGAYEQYF TGTGCCAGTAGTATAGGGACCGGGGCCTACGAGCAGTACTTC
TRBJ1-5 . . TRBV7-6 CASSLALGGESSNQPQHF TGTGCCAGCAGCTTAGCATTAGGGGGTGAAAGTAGCAATCAGCCCCAGCATTTT
TRBJ2-3 . . TRBV7-9 CATSGVGTDTQYF TGTGCCACCTCAGGGGTAGGCACAGATACGCAGTATTTT
TRBJ1-2 . TRBD1 TRBV9 CASSFQGAMGYGYTF TGTGCCAGCAGCTTCCAGGGGGCTATGGGCTATGGCTACACCTTC
TRBJ1-1 . TRBD1 TRBV9 CASSVSPGQVNTEAFF TGTGCCAGCAGCGTGAGCCCCGGACAGGTGAACACTGAAGCTTTCTTT
TRBJ1-1 . . TRBV5-1 CASSWGGISGTTEAFF TGCGCCAGCAGCTGGGGTGGAATTAGCGGTACCACTGAAGCTTTCTTT
TRBJ1-2 . . TRBV6-5 CASSDSGTANYGYTF TGTGCCAGCAGTGACTCCGGGACTGCTAACTATGGCTACACCTTC
TRBJ2-5 . TRBD2 TRBV5-1 CASRRGGRETQYF TGCGCCAGCAGGCGGGGGGGCCGTGAGACCCAGTACTTC
TRBJ1-3 once TRBD1 TRBV11-2 CASSLQRGQGNTIYF TGTGCCAGCAGCCTTCAGAGGGGGCAGGGAAACACCATATATTTT
TRBJ2-2 . TRBD1 TRBV19 CASKGWDRGETGELFF TGTGCCAGTAAAGGGTGGGACAGGGGAGAAACCGGGGAGCTGTTTTTT
TRBJ1-1 . TRBD1 TRBV29-1 CSVSGGWGMNTEAFF TGCAGCGTTTCAGGGGGGTGGGGAATGAACACTGAAGCTTTCTTT
TRBJ1-2 once . TRBV7-2 CASSFSGLGGYTF TGTGCCAGCAGCTTTTCAGGCCTGGGTGGCTACACCTTC
TRBJ1-5 . . TRBV28 CASSRTDNQPQHF TGTGCCAGCAGTCGGACAGACAATCAGCCCCAGCATTTT
TRBJ2-3 . . TRBV7-9 CASSSQGPDTQYF TGTGCCAGCAGCTCTCAGGGGCCAGATACGCAGTATTTT
TRBJ2-5 . TRBD2 TRBV3-1/TRBV3-2 CASSQVLAGGTRTQYF TGTGCCAGCAGCCAAGTACTAGCGGGGGGTACTAGGACCCAGTACTTC
TRBJ2-1 . . TRBV29-1 CSVGPLVIEQFF TGCAGCGTTGGGCCCCTAGTGATTGAGCAGTTCTTC
TRBJ1-4 . . TRBV7-2 CASSFNRAGPGEKLFF TGTGCCAGCAGCTTTAACAGGGCCGGGCCGGGTGAAAAACTGTTTTTT